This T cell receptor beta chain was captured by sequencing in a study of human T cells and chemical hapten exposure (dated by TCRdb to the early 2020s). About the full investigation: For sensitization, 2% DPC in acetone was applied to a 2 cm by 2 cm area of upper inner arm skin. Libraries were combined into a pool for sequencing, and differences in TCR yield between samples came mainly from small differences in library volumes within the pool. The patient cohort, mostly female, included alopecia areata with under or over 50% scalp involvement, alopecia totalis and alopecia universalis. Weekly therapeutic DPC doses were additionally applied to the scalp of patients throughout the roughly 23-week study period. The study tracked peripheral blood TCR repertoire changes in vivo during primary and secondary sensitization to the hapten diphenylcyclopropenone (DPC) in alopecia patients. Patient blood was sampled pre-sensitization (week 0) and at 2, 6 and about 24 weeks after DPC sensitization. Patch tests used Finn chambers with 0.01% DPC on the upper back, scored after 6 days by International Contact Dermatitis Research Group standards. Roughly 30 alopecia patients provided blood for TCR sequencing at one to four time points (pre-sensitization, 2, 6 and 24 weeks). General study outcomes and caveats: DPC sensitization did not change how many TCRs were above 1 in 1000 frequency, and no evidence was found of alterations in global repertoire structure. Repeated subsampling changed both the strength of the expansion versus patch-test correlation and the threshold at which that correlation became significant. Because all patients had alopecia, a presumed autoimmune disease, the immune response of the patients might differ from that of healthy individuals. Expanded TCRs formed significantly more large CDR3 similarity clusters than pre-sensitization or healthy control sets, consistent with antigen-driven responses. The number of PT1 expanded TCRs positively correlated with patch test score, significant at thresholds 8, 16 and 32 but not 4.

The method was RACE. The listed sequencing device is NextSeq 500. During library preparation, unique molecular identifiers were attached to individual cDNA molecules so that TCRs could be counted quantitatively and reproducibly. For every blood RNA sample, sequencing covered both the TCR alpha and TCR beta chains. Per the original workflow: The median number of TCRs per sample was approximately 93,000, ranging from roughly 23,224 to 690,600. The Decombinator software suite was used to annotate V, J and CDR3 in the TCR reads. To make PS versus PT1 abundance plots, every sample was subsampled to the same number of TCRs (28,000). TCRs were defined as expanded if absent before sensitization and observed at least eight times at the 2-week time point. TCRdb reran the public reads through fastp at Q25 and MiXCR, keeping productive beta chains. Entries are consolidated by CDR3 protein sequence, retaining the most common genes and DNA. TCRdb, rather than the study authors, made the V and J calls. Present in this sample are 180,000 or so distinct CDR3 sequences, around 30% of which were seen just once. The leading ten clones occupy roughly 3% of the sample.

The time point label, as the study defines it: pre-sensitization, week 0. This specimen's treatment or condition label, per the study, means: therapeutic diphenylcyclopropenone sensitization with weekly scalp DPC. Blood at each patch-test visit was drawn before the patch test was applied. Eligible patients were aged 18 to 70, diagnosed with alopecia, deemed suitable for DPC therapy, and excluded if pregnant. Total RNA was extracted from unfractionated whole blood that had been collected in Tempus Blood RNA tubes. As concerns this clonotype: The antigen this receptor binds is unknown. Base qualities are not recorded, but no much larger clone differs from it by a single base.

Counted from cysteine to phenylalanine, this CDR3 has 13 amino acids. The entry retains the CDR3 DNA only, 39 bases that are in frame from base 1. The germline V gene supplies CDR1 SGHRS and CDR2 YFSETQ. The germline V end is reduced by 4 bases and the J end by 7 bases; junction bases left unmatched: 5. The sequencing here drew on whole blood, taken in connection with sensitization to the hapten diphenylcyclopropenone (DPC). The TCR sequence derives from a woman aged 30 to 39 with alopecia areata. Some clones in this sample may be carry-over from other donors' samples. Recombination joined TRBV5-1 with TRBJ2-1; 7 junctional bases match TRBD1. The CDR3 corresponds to CASSHDRDNEQFF. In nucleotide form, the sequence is TGCGCCAGCAGCCACGACAGGGATAATGAGCAGTTCTTC.